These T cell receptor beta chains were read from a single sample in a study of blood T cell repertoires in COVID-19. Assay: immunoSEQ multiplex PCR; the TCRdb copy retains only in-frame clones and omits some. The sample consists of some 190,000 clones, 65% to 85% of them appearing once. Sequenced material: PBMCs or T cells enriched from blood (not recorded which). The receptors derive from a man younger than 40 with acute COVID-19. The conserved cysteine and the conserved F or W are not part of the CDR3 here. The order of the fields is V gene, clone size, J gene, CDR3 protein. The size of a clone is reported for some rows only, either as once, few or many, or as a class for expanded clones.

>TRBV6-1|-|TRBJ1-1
ASSVNPGQGPTEAF
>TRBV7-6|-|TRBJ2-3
ASSSIAGGLVDTQY
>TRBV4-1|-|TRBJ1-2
ASSQGEGDNYGYT
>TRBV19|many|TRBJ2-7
ASSIVLKGASEQY
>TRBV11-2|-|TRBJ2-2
ASSFDMNTGELF
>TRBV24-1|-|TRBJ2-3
ATSDFAGGTDTQY
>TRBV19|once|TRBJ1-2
ASRDPGQEIYGYT
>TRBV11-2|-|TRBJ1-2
ASSLDWNSGGYGYT
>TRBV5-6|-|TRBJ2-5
ASSWRFQETQY
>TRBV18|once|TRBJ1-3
ASSPQPEPAGNTIY
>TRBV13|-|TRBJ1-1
ASSLTAPGGAF
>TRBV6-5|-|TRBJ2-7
ATAPDRWNYEQY
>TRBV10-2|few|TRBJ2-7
ASSVLDTYEQY
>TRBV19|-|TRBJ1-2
ASSPGHRAWDGYT
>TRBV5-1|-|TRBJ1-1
ASSQQGDATEAF
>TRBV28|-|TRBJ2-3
ASSEVAGTQY
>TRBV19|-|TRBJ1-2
ASSRTVTYGYT
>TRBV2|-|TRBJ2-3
ASSAVGLAGSTDTQY
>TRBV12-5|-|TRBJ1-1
ASGLVRGGNTEAF
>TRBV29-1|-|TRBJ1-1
SVAVTEAF
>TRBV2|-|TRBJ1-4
ASSDPDRTNEKLF
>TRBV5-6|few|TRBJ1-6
ASSLASGEPH
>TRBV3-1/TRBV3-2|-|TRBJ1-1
ASSQTGRGNTEAF
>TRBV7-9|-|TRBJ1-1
ASSLQEDRGRAF
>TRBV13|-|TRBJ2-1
ASSVSGGVGNEQF
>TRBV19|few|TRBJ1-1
ASSSKAGQGVLNTEAF
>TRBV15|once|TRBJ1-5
ATSRDPEGNGQH
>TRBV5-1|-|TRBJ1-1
ASSKEGNLEAF
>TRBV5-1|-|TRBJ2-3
ASSLAPLASGGTDTQY
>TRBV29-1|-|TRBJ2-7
SVRGTGRSYEQY
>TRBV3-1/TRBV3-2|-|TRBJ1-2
ASSPSRQANYGYT
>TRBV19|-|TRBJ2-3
ASSMGAGTTDTQY
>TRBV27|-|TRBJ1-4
ASSFIPGKLF
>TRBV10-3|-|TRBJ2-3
AIRGTTDTQY
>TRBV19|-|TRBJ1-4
ASLFSVAEMSFGKLF
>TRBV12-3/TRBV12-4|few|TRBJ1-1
ASRRQGSTEAF
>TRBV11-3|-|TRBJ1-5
ASSFTVRGQPQH
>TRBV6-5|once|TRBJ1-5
ASSYSSGGLQPQH
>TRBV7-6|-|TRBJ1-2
ASGPKDGYT